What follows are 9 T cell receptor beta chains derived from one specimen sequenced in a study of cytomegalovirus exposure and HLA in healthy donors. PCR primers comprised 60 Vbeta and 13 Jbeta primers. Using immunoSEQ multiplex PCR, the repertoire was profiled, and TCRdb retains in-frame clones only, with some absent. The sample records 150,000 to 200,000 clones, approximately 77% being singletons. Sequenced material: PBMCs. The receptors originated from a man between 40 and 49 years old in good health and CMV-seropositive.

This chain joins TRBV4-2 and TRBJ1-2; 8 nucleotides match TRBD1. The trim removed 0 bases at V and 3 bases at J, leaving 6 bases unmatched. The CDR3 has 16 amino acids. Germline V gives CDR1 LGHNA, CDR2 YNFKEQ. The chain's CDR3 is CASSQDWTGWDYGYTF. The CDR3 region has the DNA TGTGCCAGCAGCCAAGATTGGACAGGGTGGGACTATGGCTACACCTTC.

The CDR3: CASSDPGGVRTDTQYF. The DNA for the CDR3 is TGCGCCAGCAGCGATCCCGGGGGGGTAAGGACAGATACGCAGTATTTT. The genes are TRBV5-1 and TRBJ2-3; 8 nucleotides line up with TRBD2. V was clipped by 4 bases and J by 3 bases; unmatched bases: 10. This CDR3 has 16 amino acids. The germline V gene encodes CDR1 SGHRS and CDR2 YFSETQ.

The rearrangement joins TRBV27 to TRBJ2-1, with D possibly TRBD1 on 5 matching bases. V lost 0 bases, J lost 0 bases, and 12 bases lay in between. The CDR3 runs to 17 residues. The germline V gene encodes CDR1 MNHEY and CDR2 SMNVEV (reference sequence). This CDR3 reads CASSLSEATVSYNEQFF. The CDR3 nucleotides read TGTGCCAGCAGTTTATCCGAAGCGACAGTCTCCTACAATGAGCAGTTCTTC.

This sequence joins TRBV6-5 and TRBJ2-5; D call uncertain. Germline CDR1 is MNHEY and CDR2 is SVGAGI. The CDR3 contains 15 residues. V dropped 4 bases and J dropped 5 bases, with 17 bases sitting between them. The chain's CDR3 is CASSSRRNSPETQYF. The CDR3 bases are TGTGCCAGCAGTTCAAGAAGAAACTCCCCGGAGACCCAGTACTTC.

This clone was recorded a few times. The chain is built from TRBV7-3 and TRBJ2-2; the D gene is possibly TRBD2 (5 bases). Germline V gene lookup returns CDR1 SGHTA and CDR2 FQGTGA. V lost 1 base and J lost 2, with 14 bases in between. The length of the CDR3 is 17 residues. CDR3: CASSLNSEGGNTGELFF. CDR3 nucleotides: TGTGCCAGCAGCTTAAACTCCGAAGGAGGCAACACCGGGGAGCTGTTTTTT. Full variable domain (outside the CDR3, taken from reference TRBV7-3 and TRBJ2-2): GAGVSQTPSNKVTEKGKYVELRCDPISGHTALYWYRQSLGQGPEFLIYFQGTGAADDSGLPNDRFFAVRPEGSVSTLKIQRTERGDSAVYLCASSLNSEGGNTGELFFGEGSRLTVL.

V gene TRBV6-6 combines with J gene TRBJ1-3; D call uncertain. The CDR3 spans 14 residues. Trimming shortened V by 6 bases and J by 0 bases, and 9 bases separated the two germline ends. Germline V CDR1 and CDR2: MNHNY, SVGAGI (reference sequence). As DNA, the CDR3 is TGTGCCAGCAGCTCCCGGTACTCTGGAAACACCATATATTTT. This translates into CASSSRYSGNTIYF.

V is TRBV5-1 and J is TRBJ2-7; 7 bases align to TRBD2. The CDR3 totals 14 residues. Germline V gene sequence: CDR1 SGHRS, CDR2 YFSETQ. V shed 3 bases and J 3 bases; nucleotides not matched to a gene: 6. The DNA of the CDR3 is TGCGCCAGCAGCTACGGGACTACTAACTACGAGCAGTACTTC. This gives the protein CASSYGTTNYEQYF.

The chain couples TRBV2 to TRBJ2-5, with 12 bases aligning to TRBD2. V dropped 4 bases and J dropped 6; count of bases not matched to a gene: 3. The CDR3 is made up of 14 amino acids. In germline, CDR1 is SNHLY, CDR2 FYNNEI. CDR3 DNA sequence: TGTGCCAGCAGTGGGACTAGCGGGGACCAGACCCAGTACTTC. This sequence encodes CASSGTSGDQTQYF.

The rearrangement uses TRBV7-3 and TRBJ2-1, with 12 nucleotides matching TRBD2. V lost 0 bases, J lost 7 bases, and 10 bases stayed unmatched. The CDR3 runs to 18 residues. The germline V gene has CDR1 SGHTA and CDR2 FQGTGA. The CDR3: CASSLTRLAGGSQNEQFF. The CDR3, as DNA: TGTGCCAGCAGCTTAACTAGGCTAGCGGGGGGGTCGCAAAATGAGCAGTTCTTC.